A selection of T cell receptor beta chains follows, all from one sample in a study of memory CD4+ T cells and cytomegalovirus serostatus. Assay: immunoSEQ multiplex PCR; the TCRdb copy retains only in-frame clones and omits some. The sample consists of under 55,000 clones, 80% to 90% of them appearing once. The sequencing sample was made of memory CD4+ T cells from blood. These receptors all stem from an adult in good health and CMV-seropositive. The CDR3 runs from the conserved cysteine through the conserved F or W. The D gene is left open where the match is weak. Rows give clone size only sometimes, using once, few, many, or a class for an expanded clone.

d_call j_call clone_size v_call cdr3_aa cdr3_nt
NA TRBJ1-1 NA TRBV7-2 CASSPLVGLAAFF TGTGCCAGCAGCCCTCTCGTGGGGCTCGCAGCTTTCTTT
NA TRBJ2-2 few TRBV9 CASSVAGGELFF TGTGCCAGCAGCGTAGCAGGTGGGGAGCTGTTTTTT
TRBD1 TRBJ2-7 NA TRBV10-3 CAISESWTGPYEQYF TGTGCCATCAGTGAGTCGTGGACAGGCCCCTACGAGCAGTACTTC
NA TRBJ1-2 once TRBV7-3 CASSLEPVGGYTF TGTGCCAGCAGCTTAGAACCGGTCGGGGGCTACACCTTC
NA TRBJ2-7 NA TRBV28 CASSSRQDYSFGQYF TGTGCCAGCAGTTCTCGACAGGACTACTCTTTCGGGCAGTACTTC
TRBD2 TRBJ2-1 NA TRBV30 CAWSVEWSGSSYNEQFF TGTGCCTGGAGTGTGGAGTGGAGCGGGAGCTCCTACAATGAGCAGTTCTTC
TRBD2 TRBJ2-2 NA TRBV11-3 CASSFSGSGSVGELFF TGTGCCAGCAGCTTCTCAGGTAGCGGGAGTGTCGGGGAGCTGTTTTTT
TRBD1 TRBJ1-2 few TRBV7-9 CASSLTGTANYGYTF TGTGCCAGCAGCCTTACCGGGACAGCAAACTATGGCTACACCTTC
NA TRBJ1-5 NA TRBV28 CASTPRRGRYNQPQHF TGTGCCAGCACCCCGCGTAGGGGACGGTATAATCAGCCCCAGCATTTT
NA TRBJ2-2 few TRBV5-1 CASRTDSNTGELFF TGCGCCAGCAGGACGGACAGTAACACCGGGGAGCTGTTTTTT
TRBD1 TRBJ2-1 NA TRBV7-2 CASSDRGSSYNEQFF TGTGCCAGCAGTGACAGGGGGTCTAGCTACAATGAGCAGTTCTTC
NA TRBJ2-1 NA TRBV5-1 CASSFSLSSYNEQFF TGCGCCAGCAGCTTTTCCCTCAGCTCCTACAATGAGCAGTTCTTC
NA TRBJ2-7 NA TRBV5-5 CASSLVSREETF TGTGCCAGCAGCTTAGTATCCAGGGAGGAGACCTTC
NA TRBJ1-1 NA TRBV6-6 CASSYVAGIEAFF TGTGCCAGCAGTTACGTAGCCGGAATTGAAGCTTTCTTT
TRBD1 TRBJ1-2 NA TRBV30 CAWSVGDRMFMLANYGYTF TGTGCCTGGAGTGTGGGGGACAGGATGTTCATGTTAGCTAACTATGGCTACACCTTC
TRBD1 TRBJ2-2 NA TRBV4-1 CASSQPTLQGWGGELFF TGCGCCAGCAGCCAACCGACCTTACAGGGGTGGGGCGGGGAGCTGTTTTTT
NA TRBJ2-3 NA TRBV6-5 CASSYSNQDTQYF TGTGCCAGCAGTTACTCGAACCAAGATACGCAGTATTTT
NA TRBJ2-3 NA TRBV12-5 CASAKWDTQYF TGTGCTAGTGCCAAATGGGATACGCAGTATTTT
NA TRBJ1-4 NA TRBV28 CASSLKNEKLFF TGTGCCAGCAGTTTGAAGAATGAAAAACTGTTTTTT
TRBD1 TRBJ2-5 NA TRBV6-1 CASAGTGVETQYF TGTGCCAGCGCCGGGACAGGGGTAGAGACCCAGTACTTC
NA TRBJ2-3 NA TRBV10-3 CAISAPRTDTQYF TGTGCCATCAGTGCGCCCCGAACAGATACGCAGTATTTT
TRBD2 TRBJ2-2 NA TRBV7-2 CASSLGSGGPNTGELFF TGTGCCAGCAGCCTTGGGAGCGGGGGCCCGAACACCGGGGAGCTGTTTTTT
NA TRBJ1-2 NA TRBV6-5 CASRQGRYGYTF TGTGCCAGCAGGCAGGGGAGATATGGCTACACCTTC
TRBD1 TRBJ2-3 once TRBV6-1 CASMWDRGKDTQYF TGTGCCAGCATGTGGGACAGGGGGAAAGATACGCAGTATTTT
TRBD2 TRBJ2-1 NA TRBV5-8 CASSFLAGGSYNEQFF TGTGCCAGCAGCTTTTTGGCGGGAGGCTCCTACAATGAGCAGTTCTTC
NA TRBJ2-3 NA TRBV5-1 CASSLVKGADTQYF TGCGCCAGCAGCTTGGTGAAGGGGGCAGATACGCAGTATTTT
NA TRBJ1-1 NA TRBV11-2 CASRPGRGIGEAFF TGTGCCAGCAGGCCAGGGCGGGGGATTGGTGAAGCTTTCTTT
TRBD1 TRBJ1-2 NA TRBV28 CASSKGQGRGYTF TGTGCCAGCAGTAAGGGACAGGGAAGAGGCTACACCTTC
NA TRBJ2-3 NA TRBV7-2 CASSLSGSTDTQYF TGTGCCAGCAGCCTTTCCGGGAGCACAGATACGCAGTATTTT
NA TRBJ1-2 few TRBV19 CASSIDPRGLDGYTF TGTGCCAGTAGTATAGATCCCCGGGGCCTGGATGGCTACACCTTC
TRBD2 TRBJ2-3 NA TRBV5-6 CASNVLGHGGVADTQYF TGTGCCAGCAACGTCTTGGGCCACGGGGGGGTCGCAGATACGCAGTATTTT
NA TRBJ1-1 NA TRBV9 CASSAKADQNTEAFF TGTGCCAGCAGCGCTAAGGCGGATCAGAACACTGAAGCTTTCTTT
TRBD1 TRBJ1-2 NA TRBV5-1 CASRGQGVSYGYTF TGCGCCAGCAGGGGACAGGGGGTTAGTTATGGCTACACCTTC
NA TRBJ2-1 NA TRBV7-3 CASSLIGGVGDNEQFF TGTGCCAGCAGCTTAATCGGCGGGGTAGGGGACAATGAGCAGTTCTTC
NA TRBJ2-1 NA TRBV10-1 CASSGSLGENEQFF TGCGCCAGCAGTGGAAGTTTAGGGGAGAATGAGCAGTTCTTC
NA TRBJ2-3 few TRBV2 CASSEQGADTQYF TGTGCCAGCAGTGAGCAGGGAGCAGATACGCAGTATTTT
NA TRBJ1-6 NA TRBV19 CASSIIGVINSPLHF TGTGCCAGTAGTATAATTGGAGTGATAAATTCACCCCTCCACTTT
NA TRBJ2-7 NA TRBV2 CASSEAYRSSYEQYF TGTGCCAGCAGTGAAGCTTACAGGAGCTCCTACGAGCAGTACTTC
NA TRBJ1-1 once TRBV7-9 CASSSFTANTEAFF TGTGCCAGCAGCTCATTCACAGCGAACACTGAAGCTTTCTTT
TRBD2 TRBJ2-2 NA TRBV27 CASSPGLAGPTGELFF TGTGCCAGCAGCCCCGGACTAGCGGGACCTACCGGGGAGCTGTTTTTT
NA TRBJ1-2 NA TRBV4-3 CASSQGVGTAYGYTF TGCGCCAGCAGCCAAGGAGTCGGAACAGCCTATGGCTACACCTTC
NA TRBJ2-1 once TRBV27 CASSRPGLSGGNEQFF TGTGCCAGCAGTCGCCCGGGTCTTAGTGGGGGCAATGAGCAGTTCTTC
TRBD2 TRBJ2-5 NA TRBV27 CASSLGSGGQRTQYF TGTGCCAGCAGTTTAGGCAGCGGGGGCCAGAGGACCCAGTACTTC
NA TRBJ2-1 NA TRBV11-2 CASSFYRTSRGIYYNEQFF TGTGCCAGCAGCTTTTACAGAACCTCCCGGGGCATTTACTACAATGAGCAGTTCTTC
NA TRBJ2-5 NA TRBV4-3 CASSQGVERRGRETQYF TGCGCCAGCAGCCAAGGGGTCGAAAGGAGGGGCCGGGAGACCCAGTACTTC
TRBD1 TRBJ2-7 NA TRBV2 CASRGQGAGEQYF TGTGCCAGCAGGGGACAGGGGGCAGGAGAGCAGTACTTC
NA TRBJ1-4 NA TRBV2 CASSLYRDKANEKLFF TGTGCCAGCAGTCTATACAGGGATAAGGCTAATGAAAAACTGTTTTTT
NA TRBJ2-3 once TRBV9 CASSAYADTQYF TGTGCCAGCAGCGCGTACGCAGATACGCAGTATTTT
NA TRBJ1-4 NA TRBV5-1 CASSLGVTSTNEKLFF TGCGCCAGCAGCTTGGGGGTGACCTCAACTAATGAAAAACTGTTTTTT